This T cell receptor beta chain appears in the sequencing data of a study of T cells in Graves' hyperthyroidism and ophthalmopathy (dated by TCRdb to 2018 to 2020). Context from the whole study: Peripheral blood samples were taken at the time of initial diagnosis, prior to any treatment. To identify TCR V-J signatures that set the groups apart, the researchers used a discovery cohort of 100 patients, made up of 43 with Graves' ophthalmopathy and 55 to 65 with stable Graves' hyperthyroidism. An independent validation cohort of 18 to 20 hyperthyroidism patients and 15 or so patients who later progressed to ophthalmopathy tested prospective prediction of ophthalmopathy. For training and testing, the 100 or so patients in the discovery cohort were randomly divided in a 7:3 ratio. Thyroid tissue and blood T-cell repertoires from more than five Graves' hyperthyroidism patients were also compared in the study. Once sampling was done, hyperthyroidism patients were given methimazole at a starting dose of 30 mg daily, whereas ophthalmopathy patients were given high-dose intravenous methylprednisolone. The paper describes TCR Vbeta CDR3 sequencing of 120 to 150 peripheral blood samples, made up of 43 ophthalmopathy patients, some 76 hyperthyroidism patients and 17 progressor patients. General study outcomes and caveats: Most expanded thyroid clonotypes (frequency above 0.001) were also detected in blood, a finding suggesting that blood repertoires may reflect thyroid immune responses. A 13 V-J signature model separated ophthalmopathy from stable hyperthyroidism, with around 88% sensitivity and just under 84% specificity in cross-validation and 80%/75% in testing. No statistical method was used to set the sample size in advance, and investigators knew the group allocation. In validation, the model predicted progression to ophthalmopathy with just under 71% sensitivity and about 73% specificity, a median of about 6.7 months before onset.

Including cysteine and phenylalanine, the CDR3 has 14 amino acids. Only the CDR3 portion is preserved as DNA: 42 bases, with reading frame beginning at the first base. CDR1 and CDR2, per the germline V gene, are SGHDT and YYEEEE. V sheds 4 bases and J sheds 4 bases, leaving 15 bases between their ends. In its sample, this clonotype was seen many times. The antigen it recognizes is unknown. Within one base of it there is no much larger clone, and no base qualities were kept. Stable Graves' hyperthyroidism was defined as no progression to ophthalmopathy during 18 months of follow-up. The hyperthyroidism patients were between 18 and 65 years old and newly diagnosed, with a disease duration of less than 2 months. Exclusion was applied to patients with uncontrolled infections, other autoimmune diseases, pregnancy or lactation. Diagnoses relied on clinical symptoms, serum thyroxine and TRAb, thyroid ultrasound and orbital computed tomography. Ficoll-Paque density gradient centrifugation was used to isolate PBMCs from around 9.1 ml of fresh peripheral blood. Total RNA was extracted using Trizol reagent, and RNA quality was assessed on an Agilent 2100 Bioanalyzer.

The TCR beta CDR3 regions were amplified from the RNA transcripts. A first-round RT-PCR of the TCR CDR3 used the HTBI primer set with the Qiagen OneStep RT-PCR kit. Libraries were constructed in a second round of multiplex PCR, after which size selection and purification were performed. The libraries were sequenced on an Illumina HiSeq2000 using paired-end 100 bp reads. The authors processed their data as follows. SOAPnuke was used to process the raw data, with reads discarded if the reads contained adapters or uncalled bases, had a mean Phred below 15, or lacked an exact constant-primer or identifier match. High-quality paired reads were merged with COPE v1.2.5, and unique nucleotide sequences were defined as clonotypes. MiTCR v1.1 was used to align clonotypes to the IMGT TRBV, TRBD and TRBJ reference segments. The analysis included only V-J combinations with a frequency above 0.0001, which together covered approximately 99% of the repertoires. The TCS score was defined as the ratio of F50 (clonal expansion) to E x V (chaos), calculated using BLOSUM62-based TCRdist between CDR3 peptides within each V-J. Welch's t-statistics and random forest reduced 500 to 650 V-J features to 13, which were used in a naive Bayes classifier (R e1071). TCRdb reanalyzed the raw reads on its own, using fastp at Q25 for trimming and MiXCR for clone calling, and kept in-frame beta chains. Every CDR3 protein is listed once, alongside the most common genes and DNA of its rows. These V and J calls rely on TCRdb rather than the paper's analysis. The sample contains 300,000 to 450,000 distinct CDR3 sequences, roughly 25% of them found a single time. The ten largest clones represent around 70% of the sample.

The sequenced material came from blood. The receptor was isolated from a man aged 45-65 years with Graves' hyperthyroidism. The sequence joins TRBV5-6 to TRBJ2-7; a tentative D match to TRBD2 spans 6 bases. The CDR3 region reads CASSLSGRSYEQYF. In nucleotide form, the sequence is TGTGCCAGCAGCCTTAGCGGCCGGAGTTACGAGCAGTACTTC. Supplemented by the reference TRBV5-6 and TRBJ2-7 proteins around the CDR3, the complete variable domain is DAGVTQSPTHLIKTRGQQVTLRCSPKSGHDTVSWYQQALGQGPQFIFQYYEEEERQRGNFPDRFSGHQFPNYSSELNVNALLLGDSALYLCASSLSGRSYEQYFGPGTRLTVT.